This T cell receptor beta chain was obtained from a study of CD8+CD57+ T cells in acquired aplastic anemia. Study information: DNA per sorted CD4+ or CD8+ sample ranged 0.2 to 27.4 ug, averaging 3.2 ug.

Using genomic DNA as the template, TCR beta VDJ and CDR3 profiling was carried out. MiXCR, run by TCRdb on the reads, gives a single entry per CDR3 protein. The sample lists under 200,000 distinct CDR3 sequences, less than 60% occurring once. Study findings and constraints: Patients and controls had in common 25 to 30 CD8+ CDR3 sequences.

V lost 1 base and J 7 bases, leaving 16 bases between the germline ends. This CDR3 spans 15 amino acids. Germline V CDR1 and CDR2: SGHTA, FQGNSA. All patients picked for sequencing had shown, by flow cytometry, an expansion of CD8+CD57+ cells. Of note for this clonotype: The antigen is undetermined.

Sequencing used sorted CD4+, CD8+, or CD8+CD57+ T cells (not recorded which) from PBMCs. This TCR was sampled from a human donor with aplastic anemia. V usage is TRBV7-2 and J usage is TRBJ2-5; tentatively, D is TRBD1 (5 bases). The CDR3 DNA reads as TGTGCCAGCAGCTTAGACGCAGGGCTTTCATGGACCCAGTACTTC. It is translated as CASSLDAGLSWTQYF.